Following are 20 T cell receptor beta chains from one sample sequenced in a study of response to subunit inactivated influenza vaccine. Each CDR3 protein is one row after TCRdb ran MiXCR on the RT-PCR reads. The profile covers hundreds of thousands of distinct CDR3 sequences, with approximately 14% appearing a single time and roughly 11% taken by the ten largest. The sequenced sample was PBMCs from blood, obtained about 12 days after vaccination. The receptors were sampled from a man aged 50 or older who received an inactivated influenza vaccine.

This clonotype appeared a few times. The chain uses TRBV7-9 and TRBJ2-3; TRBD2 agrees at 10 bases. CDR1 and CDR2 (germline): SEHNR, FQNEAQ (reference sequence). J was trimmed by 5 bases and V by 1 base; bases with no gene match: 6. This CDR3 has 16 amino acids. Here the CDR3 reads CASSLGGLAIGDTQYF. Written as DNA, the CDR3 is TGTGCCAGCAGCTTAGGGGGACTAGCGATAGGAGATACGCAGTATTTT.

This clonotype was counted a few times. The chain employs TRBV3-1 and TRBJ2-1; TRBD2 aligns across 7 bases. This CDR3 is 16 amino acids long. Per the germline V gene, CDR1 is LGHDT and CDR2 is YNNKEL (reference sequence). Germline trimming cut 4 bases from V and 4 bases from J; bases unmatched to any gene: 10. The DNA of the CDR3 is TGTGCCAGCAGCCCCTGGGGGAGCGGGGATTACAATGAGCAGTTCTTC. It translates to CASSPWGSGDYNEQFF.

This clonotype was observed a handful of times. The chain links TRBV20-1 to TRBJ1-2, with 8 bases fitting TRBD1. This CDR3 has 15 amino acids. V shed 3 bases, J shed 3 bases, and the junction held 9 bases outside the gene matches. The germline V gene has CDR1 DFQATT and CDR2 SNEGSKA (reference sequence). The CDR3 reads CSASVTGGKDYGYTF. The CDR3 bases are TGCAGTGCTAGTGTCACAGGGGGGAAGGACTATGGCTACACCTTC.

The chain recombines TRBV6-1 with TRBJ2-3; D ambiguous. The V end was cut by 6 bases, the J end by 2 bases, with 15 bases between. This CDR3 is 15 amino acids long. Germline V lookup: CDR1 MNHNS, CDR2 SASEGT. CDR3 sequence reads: CASSHRSRSTDTQYF. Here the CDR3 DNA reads TGTGCCAGCAGCCATCGATCGAGGTCCACAGATACGCAGTATTTT.

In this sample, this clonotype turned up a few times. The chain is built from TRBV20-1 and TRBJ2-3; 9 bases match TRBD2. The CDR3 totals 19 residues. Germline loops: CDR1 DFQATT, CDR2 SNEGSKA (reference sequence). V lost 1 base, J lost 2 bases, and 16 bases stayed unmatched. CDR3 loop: CSARAPRIPGLAITDTQYF. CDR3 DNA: TGCAGTGCTAGAGCTCCCCGAATACCGGGACTAGCCATCACAGATACGCAGTATTTT.

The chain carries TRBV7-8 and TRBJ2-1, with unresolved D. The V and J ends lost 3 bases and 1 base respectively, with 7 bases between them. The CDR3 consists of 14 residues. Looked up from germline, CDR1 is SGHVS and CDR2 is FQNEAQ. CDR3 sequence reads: CASSFVSSYNEQFF. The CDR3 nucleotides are TGTGCCAGCAGCTTTGTCTCTTCCTACAATGAGCAGTTCTTC.

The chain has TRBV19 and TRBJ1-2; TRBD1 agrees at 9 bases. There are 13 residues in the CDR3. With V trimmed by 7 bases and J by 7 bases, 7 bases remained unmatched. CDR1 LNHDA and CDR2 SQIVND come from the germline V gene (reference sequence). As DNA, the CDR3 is TGTGCCAGTATCCGGGACAGGGAAGGTGGCTACACCTTC. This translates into CASIRDREGGYTF.

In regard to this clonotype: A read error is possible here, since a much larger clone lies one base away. CDR3 bases: TGCGCCAGCAGCTTGGTGAGCTCCTATAATTCACCCCTCCACTTT. Its translation: CASSLVSSYNSPLHF. V usage is TRBV5-1 and J usage is TRBJ1-6; no clear D. Trimming left V 0 bases short and J 0 bases short, with 4 bases between. This CDR3 contains 15 residues. CDR1 is SGHRS and CDR2 is YFSETQ in the germline V gene.

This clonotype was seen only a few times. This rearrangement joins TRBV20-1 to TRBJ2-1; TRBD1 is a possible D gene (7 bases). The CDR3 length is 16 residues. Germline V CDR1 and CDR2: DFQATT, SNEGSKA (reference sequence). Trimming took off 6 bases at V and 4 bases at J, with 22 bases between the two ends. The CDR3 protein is CSAGGTDRRGYNEQFF. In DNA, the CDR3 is TGCAGTGCAGGAGGGACGGACAGGAGGGGATACAATGAGCAGTTCTTC.

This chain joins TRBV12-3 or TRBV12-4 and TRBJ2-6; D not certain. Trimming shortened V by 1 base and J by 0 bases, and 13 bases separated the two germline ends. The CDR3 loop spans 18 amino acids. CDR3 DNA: TGTGCCAGCAGTTTAGTGTCACCTCGTATCTCTGGGGCCAACGTCCTGACTTTC. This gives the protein CASSLVSPRISGANVLTF.

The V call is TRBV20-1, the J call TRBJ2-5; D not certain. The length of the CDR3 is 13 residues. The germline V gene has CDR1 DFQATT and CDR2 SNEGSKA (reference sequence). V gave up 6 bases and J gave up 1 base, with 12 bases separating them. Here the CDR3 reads CSADQEFQETQYF. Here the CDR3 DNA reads TGCAGTGCGGATCAGGAATTCCAAGAGACCCAGTACTTC.

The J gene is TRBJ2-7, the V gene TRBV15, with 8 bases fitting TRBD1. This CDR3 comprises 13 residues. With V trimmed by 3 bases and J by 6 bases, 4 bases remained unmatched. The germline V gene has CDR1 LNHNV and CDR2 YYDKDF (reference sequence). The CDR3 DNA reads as TGTGCCACCAGCAGGAAAGACAGGGGCGAGCAGTACTTC. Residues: CATSRKDRGEQYF. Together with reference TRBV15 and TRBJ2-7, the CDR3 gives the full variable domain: DAMVIQNPRYQVTQFGKPVTLSCSQTLNHNVMYWYQQKSSQAPKLLFHYYDKDFNNEADTPDNFQSRRPNTSFCFLDIRSPGLGDTAMYLCATSRKDRGEQYFGPGTRLTVT.

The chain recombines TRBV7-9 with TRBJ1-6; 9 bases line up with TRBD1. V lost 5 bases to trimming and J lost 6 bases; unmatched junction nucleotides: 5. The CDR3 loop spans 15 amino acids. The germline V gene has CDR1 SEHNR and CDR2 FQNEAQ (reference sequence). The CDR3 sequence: CASSASGQGNSPLHF. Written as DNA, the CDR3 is TGTGCCAGCAGCGCCTCGGGACAGGGTAATTCACCCCTCCACTTT. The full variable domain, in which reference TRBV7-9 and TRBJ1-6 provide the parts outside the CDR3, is DTGVSQNPRHKITKRGQNVTFRCDPISEHNRLYWYRQTLGQGPEFLTYFQNEAQLEKSRLLSDRFSAERPKGSFSTLEIQRTEQGDSAMYLCASSASGQGNSPLHFGNGTRLTVT.

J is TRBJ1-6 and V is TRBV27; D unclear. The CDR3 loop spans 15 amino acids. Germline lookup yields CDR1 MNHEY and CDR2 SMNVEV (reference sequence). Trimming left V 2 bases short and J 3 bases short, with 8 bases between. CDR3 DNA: TGTGCCAGCAGTTTAGAGTCCTACTATAATTCACCCCTCCACTTT. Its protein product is CASSLESYYNSPLHF.

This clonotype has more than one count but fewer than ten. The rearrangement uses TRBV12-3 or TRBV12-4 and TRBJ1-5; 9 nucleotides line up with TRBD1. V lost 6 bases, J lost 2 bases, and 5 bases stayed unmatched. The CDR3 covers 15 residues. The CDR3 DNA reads TGTGCCAGCAGGCTACAGGGGGCTGGCAATCAGCCCCAGCATTTT. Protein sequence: CASRLQGAGNQPQHF.

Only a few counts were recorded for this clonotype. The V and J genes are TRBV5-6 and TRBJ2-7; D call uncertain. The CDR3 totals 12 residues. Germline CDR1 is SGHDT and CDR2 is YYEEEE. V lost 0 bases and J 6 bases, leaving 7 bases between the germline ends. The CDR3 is CASSLAYGEQYF. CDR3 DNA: TGTGCCAGCAGCTTGGCCTACGGCGAGCAGTACTTC.

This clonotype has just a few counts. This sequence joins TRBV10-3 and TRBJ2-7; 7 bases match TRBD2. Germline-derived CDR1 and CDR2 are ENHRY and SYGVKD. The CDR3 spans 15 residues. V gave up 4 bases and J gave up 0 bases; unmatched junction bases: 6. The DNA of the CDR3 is TGTGCCATCAGTGGTCTAGCGGCCAGCTCCTACGAGCAGTACTTC. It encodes CAISGLAASSYEQYF.

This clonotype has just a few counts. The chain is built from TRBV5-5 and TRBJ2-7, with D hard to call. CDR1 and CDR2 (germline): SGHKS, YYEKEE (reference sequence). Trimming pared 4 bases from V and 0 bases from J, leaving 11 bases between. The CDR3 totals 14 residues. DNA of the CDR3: TGTGCCAGCAGCCCAATGACGGCCTCCTACGAGCAGTACTTC. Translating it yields CASSPMTASYEQYF.

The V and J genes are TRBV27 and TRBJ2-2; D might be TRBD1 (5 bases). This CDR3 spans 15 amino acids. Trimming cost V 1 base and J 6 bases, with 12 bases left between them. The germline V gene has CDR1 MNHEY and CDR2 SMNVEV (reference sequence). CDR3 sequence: CASSLFSQGAGELFF. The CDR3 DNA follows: TGTGCCAGCAGTTTATTCTCGCAGGGTGCCGGGGAGCTGTTTTTT.

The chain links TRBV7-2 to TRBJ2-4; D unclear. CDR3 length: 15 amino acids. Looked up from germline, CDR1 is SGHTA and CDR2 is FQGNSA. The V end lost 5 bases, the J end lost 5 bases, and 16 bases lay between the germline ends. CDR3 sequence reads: CASSPEPRPQNIQYF. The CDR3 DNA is TGTGCCAGCAGCCCCGAGCCCCGACCCCAAAACATTCAGTACTTC.